This entry describes one T cell receptor beta chain. Its target is not known. With V trimmed by 10 bases and J by 2 bases, 8 bases remained unmatched. Germline V gene data show CDR1 as LNHDA and CDR2 as SQIVND (reference sequence). The CDR3 runs 15 residues. Treatment meaning: some 20 received Ad26.COV2.S at low or high dose, single or two shots; 5 received placebo; per-sample allocation not given. Specimens were obtained on day 63 following the first vaccine or placebo injection. The assay was immunoSEQ multiplex PCR, and TCRdb's table has in-frame clones only and misses some. The sample includes about 680,000 clones, roughly 90% seen only once; the top ten take approximately 1.5%. The data are from a study of Ad26.COV2.S vaccination and SARS-CoV-2 variants. Overall study: Intramuscularly, Ad26.COV2.S was given either once or twice, 56 days apart.

Notes on the study in general: The TCR breadth and depth analyses may have produced an underestimate of total T cell responses. Recipients of vaccine and of placebo showed similar breadth of their non-spike TCR repertoires.

The sample here was peripheral blood, taken in a trial of Ad26.COV2.S vaccine versus placebo. V is TRBV19 and J is TRBJ2-7; 13 bases are a match to TRBD2. The sequence came from a person between 18 and 65 years old who received the Ad26.COV2.S COVID-19 vaccine or a placebo. The CDR3 sequence is CATRWTSGGTYEQYF. For the CDR3, the DNA is TGTGCCACTCGATGGACTAGCGGGGGTACCTACGAGCAGTACTTC. Full variable domain (missing parts from reference TRBV19 and TRBJ2-7): DGGITQSPKYLFRKEGQNVTLSCEQNLNHDAMYWYRQDPGQGLRLIYYSQIVNDFQKGDIAEGYSVSREKKESFPLTVTSAQKNPTAFYLCATRWTSGGTYEQYFGPGTRLTVT.